A selection of T cell receptor beta chains follows, all from one sample in a study of identical twins. Using its own MiXCR run on the 5' RACE reads, TCRdb lists one record per CDR3 protein. The sample lists nearly 200,000 distinct CDR3 sequences; 15% to 20% were seen once. These data were also reused for a study on T cells expressing NK-cell markers.

What was sequenced was CD8+ T cells sorted from blood. These receptor sequences come from a woman younger than 30 in good health. Both conserved end residues are part of each CDR3. The D gene is left open where the match is weak. Clone sizes are given selectively: once, few, many, or a class where the clone is expanded.

clone_size: .; d_call: .; v_call: TRBV28; j_call: TRBJ2-1; cdr3_aa: CASSTQIDQEQFF; cdr3_nt: TGTGCCAGCAGCACCCAGATTGACCAAGAGCAGTTCTTC
clone_size: many; d_call: TRBD1; v_call: TRBV7-9; j_call: TRBJ2-7; cdr3_aa: CASSVAGTDSYEQYF; cdr3_nt: TGTGCCAGCAGCGTAGCAGGGACAGACTCCTACGAGCAGTACTTC
clone_size: .; d_call: TRBD1; v_call: TRBV27; j_call: TRBJ2-7; cdr3_aa: CASSFTGDRGYEQYF; cdr3_nt: TGTGCCAGCAGTTTTACAGGGGACAGGGGGTACGAGCAGTACTTC
clone_size: many; d_call: TRBD1; v_call: TRBV18; j_call: TRBJ2-7; cdr3_aa: CASSPKGRQGAINEQYF; cdr3_nt: TGTGCCAGCTCACCCAAGGGGAGACAGGGGGCGATCAACGAGCAGTACTTC
clone_size: many; d_call: TRBD2; v_call: TRBV12-3/TRBV12-4; j_call: TRBJ2-1; cdr3_aa: CASSPDSGGGGWQFF; cdr3_nt: TGTGCCAGCAGTCCCGATAGCGGGGGCGGGGGCTGGCAGTTCTTC
clone_size: many; d_call: .; v_call: TRBV5-6; j_call: TRBJ1-4; cdr3_aa: CASSRIATNEKLFF; cdr3_nt: TGTGCCAGCAGCCGCATTGCAACTAATGAAAAACTGTTTTTT
clone_size: few; d_call: .; v_call: TRBV12-3/TRBV12-4; j_call: TRBJ2-4; cdr3_aa: CASSFLYFTLAKNIQYF; cdr3_nt: TGTGCCAGCAGTTTTCTCTACTTTACCTTAGCCAAAAACATTCAGTACTTC
clone_size: .; d_call: .; v_call: TRBV25-1; j_call: TRBJ1-1; cdr3_aa: CASSESGKEAFF; cdr3_nt: TGTGCCAGCAGTGAGTCGGGGAAGGAAGCTTTCTTT
clone_size: .; d_call: .; v_call: TRBV10-3; j_call: TRBJ1-6; cdr3_aa: CAARGGLLRYNSPLHF; cdr3_nt: TGTGCCGCCCGGGGGGGGCTACTGAGATATAATTCACCCCTCCACTTT
clone_size: few; d_call: .; v_call: TRBV27; j_call: TRBJ2-7; cdr3_aa: CASRGGGQVWHEQYF; cdr3_nt: TGTGCCAGCAGGGGGGGCGGGCAGGTATGGCACGAGCAGTACTTC
clone_size: .; d_call: TRBD2; v_call: TRBV24-1; j_call: TRBJ2-3; cdr3_aa: CATSGGTSENTDTQYF; cdr3_nt: TGTGCCACCAGTGGAGGGACTAGCGAAAACACAGATACGCAGTATTTT
clone_size: .; d_call: TRBD2; v_call: TRBV27; j_call: TRBJ2-7; cdr3_aa: CASSFSGSAYEQYF; cdr3_nt: TGTGCCAGCAGTTTCAGCGGGAGTGCCTACGAGCAGTACTTC
clone_size: many; d_call: .; v_call: TRBV12-3/TRBV12-4; j_call: TRBJ2-7; cdr3_aa: CASSLRGGIIYEQYF; cdr3_nt: TGTGCCAGCAGTTTACGTGGGGGAATCATTTACGAGCAGTACTTC
clone_size: .; d_call: TRBD1; v_call: TRBV6-2/TRBV6-3; j_call: TRBJ2-7; cdr3_aa: CASSAGQVYEQYF; cdr3_nt: TGTGCCAGCAGTGCGGGACAGGTCTACGAGCAGTACTTC
clone_size: few; d_call: .; v_call: TRBV12-3/TRBV12-4; j_call: TRBJ2-1; cdr3_aa: CASSPSQEQFF; cdr3_nt: TGTGCCAGCAGCCCCTCCCAGGAGCAGTTCTTC
clone_size: few; d_call: TRBD1; v_call: TRBV27; j_call: TRBJ1-1; cdr3_aa: CASSFILGTGVTEAFF; cdr3_nt: TGTGCCAGCAGTTTTATCTTAGGGACAGGAGTCACTGAAGCTTTCTTT
clone_size: few; d_call: TRBD2; v_call: TRBV25-1; j_call: TRBJ2-1; cdr3_aa: CASSEEGLAGGPGGSYNEQFF; cdr3_nt: TGTGCCAGCAGTGAAGAGGGACTAGCGGGAGGTCCGGGGGGCTCCTACAATGAGCAGTTCTTC
clone_size: .; d_call: .; v_call: TRBV5-5; j_call: TRBJ1-1; cdr3_aa: CASSLVQGFGTEAFF; cdr3_nt: TGTGCCAGCAGCTTGGTGCAGGGATTTGGCACTGAAGCTTTCTTT
clone_size: few; d_call: TRBD1; v_call: TRBV7-6; j_call: TRBJ2-7; cdr3_aa: CASSPRGQRDRSYEQYF; cdr3_nt: TGTGCCAGCAGCCCTAGGGGGCAGAGAGACCGATCCTACGAGCAGTACTTC
clone_size: .; d_call: TRBD2; v_call: TRBV9; j_call: TRBJ2-7; cdr3_aa: CASSPTSGKTYEQYF; cdr3_nt: TGTGCCAGCAGCCCAACTAGCGGGAAAACCTACGAGCAGTACTTC
clone_size: .; d_call: TRBD2; v_call: TRBV27; j_call: TRBJ2-1; cdr3_aa: CASSTPGTSGGVAYNEQFF; cdr3_nt: TGTGCCAGCAGCACCCCCGGGACTAGCGGGGGGGTCGCCTACAATGAGCAGTTCTTC
clone_size: few; d_call: .; v_call: TRBV4-3; j_call: TRBJ1-2; cdr3_aa: CASSQDTDGYGYTF; cdr3_nt: TGCGCCAGCAGCCAAGATACGGACGGCTATGGCTACACCTTC